This entry lists 25 T cell receptor beta chains sequenced from one sample in a study of T cells in women clearing cervical HPV infection. TCRdb keeps only in-frame clones here, not all; method: immunoSEQ multiplex PCR. The sample includes about 40,000 clones. Specimen: blood buffy coat. All receptors come from a woman between 18 and 75 years old with a cervical HPV16 infection that either progressed to CIN3+ or cleared (not recorded which).

About this clone: Sequencing ends 3 residues short of the CDR3 end; the germline J gene provides the rest. The chain has TRBV10-2 and TRBJ2-5; tentatively, D is TRBD1 (6 bases). Germline CDR1 WSHSY, CDR2 SAAADI. The CDR3 consists of 13 residues. Trimming took 6 bases from V and 1 from J, leaving 9 bases between them. CDR3 DNA (partial): TGCGCCAGCAGAGAGGACAGCCAAGAGACC. It specifies CASREDSQET. The entire CDR3 protein reads CASREDSQETQYF.

Concerning this clone itself: One end of the junction fails to match germline, which may point to a read error. Read coverage stops 3 residues before the CDR3 terminus; the germline J gene supplies the remainder. This same CDR3 is encoded by further DNA sequences in the sample. The gene calls are TRBV30 and TRBJ1-3; no reliable D call. The germline gives CDR1 GTSNPN, CDR2 SVGIG (reference sequence). CDR3 length: 13 amino acids. CDR3 amino acids: CAVQTVAGNTIYF. CDR3 DNA, as far as it was read: TGTGCCGTACAGACGGTCGCGGGAAACACA.

Comment on this clone: Sequencing ends 3 residues short of the CDR3 end; the germline J gene provides the rest. The J gene is TRBJ2-1, the V gene TRBV7-2; TRBD2 matches at 8 bases. The CDR3 spans 15 residues. The J segment lost 2 bases and the V segment lost 5 bases, leaving 5 bases of the junction unmatched. The germline CDR1 and CDR2 sequences are SGHTA and FQGNSA. Here the CDR3 reads CASSGTSGTYNEQFF. The CDR3 bases that were read are TGTGCCAGCAGCGGCACTAGCGGCACCTACAATGAG.

In regard to this clone: The CDR3 extends 3 residues past the end of the read, so its final part is completed from the germline J gene. J is TRBJ2-5 and V is TRBV7-9, with 10 bases identical to TRBD2. Germline CDR1 and CDR2: SEHNR and FQNEAQ (reference sequence). The CDR3 contains 15 residues. The ends lost 6 bases at V and 2 bases at J; junction bases unmatched: 6. The DNA read from the CDR3 is TGTGCCAGCAGAGTCACTAGCGGGATACAAGAGACC. Translating gives CASRVTSGIQET. The whole CDR3 protein reads CASRVTSGIQETQYF.

In the case of this clone: The read halts 3 residues ahead of the CDR3 end, with the missing end drawn from the germline J gene. The chain combines TRBV7-7 with TRBJ2-3; a weak D match, TRBD1 (6 bases). Germline V gene lookup returns CDR1 SSHAT and CDR2 FNYEAQ (reference sequence). The CDR3 runs 14 residues. Partial CDR3 DNA: TGTGCCAGCAGCTTAGCCACAGGGCAAGAGACG. Its translation is CASSLATGQET. The full CDR3 is CASSLATGQETQYF.

Turning to this clone: The CDR3 goes on 3 residues after the read ends, and that part is filled in from the germline J gene. This chain joins TRBV2 and TRBJ2-2; D gene uncertain. The ends were cut back, 3 bases at V and 6 bases at J, with 8 bases in the middle. The CDR3 is 13 residues long. The germline CDR1 and CDR2 sequences are SNHLY and FYNNEI. The chain's CDR3 is CASSDQAPGELFF. Incomplete CDR3 DNA: TGTGCCAGCAGTGACCAAGCTCCCGGGGAG. The full variable domain, rest sourced from reference TRBV2 and TRBJ2-2, is EPEVTQTPSHQVTQMGQEVILRCVPISNHLYFYWYRQILGQKVEFLVSFYNNEISEKSEIFDDQFSVERPDGSNFTLKIRSTKLEDSAMYFCASSDQAPGELFFGEGSRLTVL.

Regarding this clone: The CDR3 extends 3 residues past the end of the read, so its final part is completed from the germline J gene. The V and J genes are TRBV6-2 or TRBV6-3 and TRBJ1-2; D remains ambiguous. With 4 bases removed from V and 4 bases from J, the gap between germline ends came to 13 bases. The CDR3 consists of 14 residues. Looked up from germline, CDR1 is MNHEY and CDR2 is SVGEGT. The CDR3 is CASSSKTNFYGYTF. CDR3 DNA, as far as it was read: TGTGCCAGCAGTTCGAAGACAAACTTCTATGGC.

With regard to this clone: The CDR3 is cut off 3 residues early in the read; its end comes from the germline J gene. The rearrangement links TRBV12-3 or TRBV12-4 to TRBJ2-7, with a possible D match to TRBD1 (6 bases). Trimming took off 3 bases at V and 5 bases at J, with 14 bases between the two ends. The CDR3 consists of 14 residues. The chain's CDR3 is CASSFRGAMNEQYF. Incomplete CDR3 DNA: TGTGCCAGCAGTTTCAGGGGAGCTATGAACGAG.

Turning to this clone: With the read ending 3 residues before the CDR3 end, the germline J gene is used to fill in that end. The J gene is TRBJ2-2, the V gene TRBV5-4, with a weak D call TRBD1 (7 bases). CDR3 length: 15 residues. V lost 3 bases to trimming and J lost 6 bases, with 15 bases between them. The germline V gene encodes CDR1 SGHNT and CDR2 YYREEE (reference sequence). The CDR3: CASSSLGGGPGELFF. The sequenced CDR3 bases are TGTGCCAGCAGCTCGCTTGGAGGGGGCCCCGGGGAG.

As to this clone: The read terminates 3 residues ahead of where the CDR3 ends, so the germline J gene completes it. V usage is TRBV5-4 and J usage is TRBJ1-2, with D possibly matching TRBD1 (6 bases). This CDR3 spans 14 amino acids. Germline V gene sequence: CDR1 SGHNT, CDR2 YYREEE (reference sequence). The CDR3: CASSLELGAWGYTF. CDR3 bases read: TGTGCCAGCAGCTTGGAGCTGGGGGCGTGGGGC.

To note about this clone: The CDR3 end falls 3 residues outside the read, so it is completed with the germline J gene. The chain uses TRBV2 and TRBJ2-7, with 8 bases fitting TRBD1. V shed 6 bases, J shed 0 bases, and the junction held 7 bases outside the gene matches. This CDR3 has 15 amino acids. Germline V gene lookup returns CDR1 SNHLY and CDR2 FYNNEI. The sequenced CDR3 bases are TGTGCCAGCAGATCGGGACAGGAGAGCTCCTACGAG. Protein product: CASRSGQESSYE. The whole CDR3 sequence reads CASRSGQESSYEQYF.

In the case of this clone: The read gets to within 3 residues of the CDR3 end, and the germline J gene fills in the rest. This chain links TRBV30 with TRBJ1-1; possible D gene TRBD1, 5 bases. Germline-derived CDR1 and CDR2 are GTSNPN and SVGIG (reference sequence). The CDR3 extends over 13 amino acids. CDR3 sequence: CAWSVQAYREAFF. Incomplete CDR3 DNA: TGTGCCTGGAGTGTACAGGCTTACAGGGAA.

With regard to this clone: The read stops 3 residues short of the end of the CDR3; the missing end is completed from the germline J gene. The chain couples TRBV29-1 to TRBJ2-3; D call uncertain. There are 12 residues in the CDR3. Trimming shortened V by 2 bases and J by 2 bases, and 5 bases separated the two germline ends. Germline lookup yields CDR1 SQVTM and CDR2 ANQGSEA. The CDR3 protein is CSVEQITDTQYF. The sequenced part of the CDR3 DNA is TGCAGCGTTGAACAAATCACAGATACG.

Comments on this clone: The read terminates 3 residues ahead of where the CDR3 ends, so the germline J gene completes it. This chain uses TRBV6-1 with TRBJ2-1, with D maybe TRBD1 (5 bases). Germline lookup yields CDR1 MNHNS and CDR2 SASEGT. V shed 2 bases and J shed 5 bases, with 22 bases lying between them. The length of the CDR3 is 18 residues. The part of the CDR3 DNA that was read is TGTGCCAGCAGTGAACAGTTGGGGCTTCGCTCACTAAACAATGAG. Translated: CASSEQLGLRSLNNE. Given in full, the CDR3 is CASSEQLGLRSLNNEQFF.

As for this clone: The read ends 3 residues early relative to the CDR3; the germline J gene fills the gap. The chain has TRBV6-1 and TRBJ2-4; D is ambiguous. CDR1 and CDR2 (germline): MNHNS, SASEGT. The CDR3 loop spans 13 amino acids. CDR3 DNA, as far as it was read: TGTGCCAGCAGTGATTTCGGTCGCTCAAGT. Amino acids: CASSDFGRSS. From start to end, the CDR3 is CASSDFGRSSQYF.

Comment on this clone: The CDR3 end is not reached by the read, which stops 3 residues before it; the germline J gene fills it in. The V and J genes are TRBV7-2 and TRBJ1-5, with a tentative D call TRBD1 (5 bases). The germline CDR1 and CDR2 sequences are SGHTA and FQGNSA. The CDR3 covers 15 residues. V lost 1 base, J lost 4 bases, and 11 bases lay in between. Partial CDR3 DNA: TGTGCCAGCAGCTTAGTAGACAGTACGAATCAGCCC. Translating it yields CASSLVDSTNQP. The CDR3 as a whole reads CASSLVDSTNQPQHF.

In regard to this clone: The CDR3 end lies 3 residues beyond the end of the read and is filled in from the germline J gene. The rearrangement links TRBV12-3 or TRBV12-4 to TRBJ2-6, with D maybe TRBD1 (5 bases). There are 11 residues in the CDR3. CDR3: CASSFDSLLTF. The covered CDR3 bases are TGTGCCAGCAGTTTTGACAGCCTC.

Comments on this clone: The read halts 3 residues ahead of the CDR3 end, with the missing end drawn from the germline J gene. The V call is TRBV18, the J call TRBJ2-7; 9 nucleotides align to TRBD2. Unmatched junction bases numbered 5, after V lost 4 bases and J lost 4 bases. This CDR3 region has 14 residues. From germline, CDR1 is KGHSH and CDR2 LQKENI. The CDR3 loop is CASSLAGLAYEQYF. CDR3 DNA (partial): TGTGCCAGCTCACTAGCGGGACTAGCATACGAG.

Comments on this clone: The DNA ends 3 residues before the CDR3 does, and the rest of the CDR3 is filled in from the germline J gene. The chain carries TRBV28 and TRBJ2-3; D uncertain. Per the germline V gene, CDR1 is MDHEN and CDR2 is SYDVKM. The CDR3 covers 14 residues. V was pared by 1 base and J by 0 bases, with 5 bases between. This CDR3 reads CASSLFRSTDTQYF. Incomplete CDR3 DNA: TGTGCCAGCAGTTTATTCCGGAGCACAGATACG.

Turning to this clone: Coverage ceases 3 residues before the CDR3 finishes, and the germline J gene fills in the end. The genes are TRBV19 and TRBJ2-2; 7 positions match TRBD1. The germline gives CDR1 LNHDA, CDR2 SQIVND (reference sequence). V lost 5 bases and J lost 4; bases outside the gene matches: 7. There are 15 residues in the CDR3. Incomplete CDR3 DNA: TGTGCCAGTAGTCCAAACAGGGGCGGCACCGGGGAG. Its protein product is CASSPNRGGTGE. The complete CDR3 protein is CASSPNRGGTGELFF.

For this clone: The CDR3 extends 3 residues past the end of the read, so its final part is completed from the germline J gene. This rearrangement joins TRBV7-9 to TRBJ1-1; D ambiguous. This CDR3 spans 15 amino acids. Trimming left V 2 bases short and J 7 bases short, with 17 bases between. CDR1 is SEHNR and CDR2 is FQNEAQ in the germline V gene (reference sequence). CDR3 region: CASSLKVAQAGEAFF. CDR3 bases read: TGTGCCAGCAGCTTAAAAGTCGCGCAGGCAGGTGAA.

A note on this clone: Coverage ceases 3 residues before the CDR3 finishes, and the germline J gene fills in the end. The V gene is TRBV7-9, the J gene TRBJ1-2; no clear D. Germline CDR1 SEHNR, CDR2 FQNEAQ (reference sequence). There are 11 residues in the CDR3. This chain's CDR3 is CASSLVDDYTF. The covered CDR3 bases are TGTGCCAGCAGCTTAGTAGATGAC. Based on the CDR3 plus reference TRBV7-9 and TRBJ1-2, the full variable domain is DTGVSQNPRHKITKRGQNVTFRCDPISEHNRLYWYRQTLGQGPEFLTYFQNEAQLEKSRLLSDRFSAERPKGSFSTLEIQRTEQGDSAMYLCASSLVDDYTFGSGTRLTVV.

As to this clone: The sequence runs out 3 residues before the end of the CDR3; the remainder is reconstructed from the germline J gene. This chain joins TRBV2 and TRBJ2-7; D is possibly TRBD1 (5 bases). V was trimmed by 7 bases and J by 2 bases, leaving 12 bases between them. CDR3 size: 13 residues. CDR1 is SNHLY, CDR2 FYNNEI, per germline. The part of the CDR3 DNA that was read is TGTGCCAGCAACTTGCAGGGCGCCTACGAG. Residues: CASNLQGAYE. The full CDR3 reads CASNLQGAYEQYF.

The CDR3 protein is CASSFLGQGGSDEQYF. The CDR3 DNA, read in part, is TGTGCCAGCAGCTTCCTTGGGCAGGGGGGTTCAGACGAG. The chain is built from TRBV7-6 and TRBJ2-7; a weak D match, TRBD1 (7 bases). The CDR3 extends 3 residues past the end of the read, so its final part is completed from the germline J gene. Germline CDR1 reads SGHVS; CDR2 reads FNYEAQ. The V and J ends lost 3 bases and 5 bases respectively, with 20 bases between them. This CDR3 is built from 16 residues.

Points on this clone: The read gets to within 3 residues of the CDR3 end, and the germline J gene fills in the rest. The V and J genes are TRBV30 and TRBJ1-2, with no clear D. Germline V CDR1 and CDR2: GTSNPN, SVGIG (reference sequence). This CDR3 is 14 amino acids long. The CDR3 is CAWSVSSFSYDYTF. Partial CDR3 DNA: TGTGCCTGGAGTGTAAGTTCCTTTTCCTACGAC.